The sequence of this TCR beta chain was determined in a study of cytomegalovirus exposure and HLA in healthy donors. The PCR used 60 Vbeta and 13 Jbeta primers. In the authors' methods: A later analysis tallied approximately 87 million unique TCR beta chains, roughly 11 million of them shared. Profiling relied on immunoSEQ multiplex PCR, and the TCRdb table lists in-frame clones only, not all of them. That table is the source of V, J and clone size, and D and trimming were worked out from the DNA. Its clone listing holds some 110,000 clones. Regarding the study as a whole: Researchers reported from a later analysis that most CMV-associated TCR beta chains appeared HLA-restricted. Previously analyzed data showed that most TCR beta V segments were productive at a frequency of about 87% or about 30%. Researchers catalogued under 200 TCR beta chains as cytomegalovirus-associated.

CDR3 length: 13 amino acids. CDR1 SGHRS and CDR2 YFSETQ come from the germline V gene. V dropped 0 bases and J dropped 12 bases, with 10 bases sitting between them. For this clone: The antigen is undetermined.

Material: PBMCs. The origin of this receptor is a young man in good health and CMV-seronegative. This chain connects TRBV5-1 to TRBJ1-6; D may be TRBD1 (5 bases). The CDR3, as DNA: TGCGCCAGCAGCTTGGAGCGGGGGGGACCCCTCCACTTT. Encoded protein: CASSLERGGPLHF. Complete variable domain (other parts from reference TRBV5-1 and TRBJ1-6): KAGVTQTPRYLIKTRGQQVTLSCSPISGHRSVSWYQQTPGQGLQFLFEYFSETQRNKGNFPGRFSGRQFSNSRSEMNVSTLELGDSALYLCASSLERGGPLHFGNGTRLTVT.